The 12 T cell receptor beta chains in this list originate from one sample, sequenced in a study of Ad26.COV2.S vaccination and SARS-CoV-2 variants. TCRdb keeps only in-frame clones here, not all; method: immunoSEQ multiplex PCR. This table has around 400,000 clones, approximately 92% appearing once. The treatment is: about 20 received Ad26.COV2.S at low or high dose, single or two shots; about 5 received placebo; per-sample allocation not given. Samples analyzed were those drawn on day 63 after the first vaccine or placebo injection. Sequencing was performed on peripheral blood, taken in a trial of Ad26.COV2.S vaccine versus placebo. These receptors were obtained from a person between 18 and 65 years old who received the Ad26.COV2.S COVID-19 vaccine or a placebo.

The CDR3 DNA is TGTGCCAGCACCCCGCGGGCGGGCAATGAGCAGTTCTTC. Its protein product is CASTPRAGNEQFF. The chain combines TRBV5-8 with TRBJ2-1; D might be TRBD2 (5 bases). This CDR3 comprises 13 residues. The V end lost 6 bases, the J end lost 6 bases, and 13 bases lay between the germline ends. Germline CDR1 SGHTS, CDR2 YDEGEE.

The genes are TRBV28 and TRBJ1-1; the D gene is possibly TRBD1 (5 bases). With 6 bases removed from V and 1 base from J, the gap between germline ends came to 15 bases. The germline V gene encodes CDR1 MDHEN and CDR2 SYDVKM. This CDR3 contains 15 residues. CDR3 loop: CASRPPGPPNTEAFF. The DNA for the CDR3 is TGTGCCAGCAGACCTCCGGGACCGCCGAACACTGAAGCTTTCTTT.

This chain joins TRBV19 and TRBJ1-4; a weak D match, TRBD1 (6 bases). V lost 6 bases and J 8 bases, leaving 19 bases between the germline ends. CDR1 is LNHDA, CDR2 SQIVND, per germline (reference sequence). This CDR3 region has 15 residues. This chain's CDR3 is CASSRDAGGNEKLFF. The CDR3 DNA is TGTGCCAGTAGCCGAGACGCCGGGGGCAACGAAAAACTGTTTTTT. The complete variable domain, with remaining parts taken from reference TRBV19 and TRBJ1-4, reads DGGITQSPKYLFRKEGQNVTLSCEQNLNHDAMYWYRQDPGQGLRLIYYSQIVNDFQKGDIAEGYSVSREKKESFPLTVTSAQKNPTAFYLCASSRDAGGNEKLFFGSGTQLSVL.

The V call is TRBV24-1, the J call TRBJ2-5; TRBD1 aligns across 11 bases. Looked up from germline, CDR1 is KGHDR and CDR2 is SFDVKD. V was pared by 4 bases and J by 5 bases, with 8 bases of the junction left unmatched. The length of the CDR3 is 16 residues. The CDR3 loop is CATSDPGQGAGETQYF. Here the CDR3 DNA reads TGTGCCACCAGTGACCCAGGACAGGGGGCGGGGGAGACCCAGTACTTC.

The count of this clone is one. J is TRBJ1-2 and V is TRBV6-2 or TRBV6-3, with a tentative D call TRBD1 (5 bases). V was shortened by 2 bases and J by 5 bases, with 15 bases between the two germline ends. The germline CDR1 and CDR2 sequences are MNHEY and SVGEGT. This CDR3 comprises 15 residues. CDR3 in amino acids: CASSYDDSRGYGYTF. For the CDR3, the DNA is TGTGCCAGCAGTTACGACGACAGCAGAGGGTATGGCTACACCTTC.

The V and J genes are TRBV9 and TRBJ2-5, with 12 bases identical to TRBD2. The CDR3 is made up of 16 amino acids. Per the germline V gene, CDR1 is SGDLS and CDR2 is YYNGEE. V shed 2 bases, J shed 5 bases, and the junction held 7 bases outside the gene matches. CDR3 sequence (DNA): TGTGCCAGCAGCGTTGGACTAGCGGGAAGGGTGGAGACCCAGTACTTC. Protein sequence: CASSVGLAGRVETQYF.

The gene calls are TRBV5-6 and TRBJ2-5; D ambiguous. Germline assignment: CDR1 SGHDT and CDR2 YYEEEE. Trimming took off 1 base at V and 5 bases at J, with 9 bases between the two ends. The CDR3 is 13 residues long. The CDR3 region has the DNA TGTGCCAGCAGCTTGCTAGGGTTGGAGACCCAGTACTTC. This codes for CASSLLGLETQYF.

The chain couples TRBV19 to TRBJ2-3; D might be TRBD2 (5 bases). V was shortened by 6 bases and J by 1 base, with 11 bases between the two germline ends. CDR1 LNHDA and CDR2 SQIVND come from the germline V gene (reference sequence). The CDR3 contains 14 residues. The DNA of the CDR3 is TGTGCCAGTAGCCCCCTTAGCGGCACAGATACGCAGTATTTT. Protein product: CASSPLSGTDTQYF. Looking up the rest from reference TRBV19 and TRBJ2-3 gives the full variable domain: DGGITQSPKYLFRKEGQNVTLSCEQNLNHDAMYWYRQDPGQGLRLIYYSQIVNDFQKGDIAEGYSVSREKKESFPLTVTSAQKNPTAFYLCASSPLSGTDTQYFGPGTRLTVL.

With regard to this clone: This specimen includes other DNA sequences encoding the same CDR3. The J gene is TRBJ2-7, the V gene TRBV7-2, with 7 nucleotides matching TRBD1. The V segment lost 1 base and the J segment 3 bases; nucleotides outside the gene matches: 3. The CDR3 totals 14 residues. The germline gives CDR1 SGHTA, CDR2 FQGNSA. The CDR3: CASSLDRGSYEQYF. As DNA, the CDR3 is TGTGCCAGCAGCTTAGACAGGGGTAGCTACGAGCAGTACTTC.

This rearrangement joins TRBV6-5 to TRBJ1-6, with D perhaps matching TRBD1 (5 bases). The germline V gene encodes CDR1 MNHEY and CDR2 SVGAGI. Trimming took off 0 bases at V and 9 bases at J, with 15 bases between the two ends. This CDR3 has 16 amino acids. CDR3 protein: CASSYSSPGRGSPLHF. The CDR3 DNA is TGTGCCAGCAGTTACTCTTCGCCCGGAAGGGGTTCACCCCTCCACTTT.

This clone was found once. J is TRBJ2-3 and V is TRBV9, with 7 bases matching TRBD1. The J segment lost 0 bases and the V segment lost 1 base, leaving 8 bases of the junction unmatched. The V gene's germline CDR1 is SGDLS and CDR2 YYNGEE. The CDR3 covers 17 residues. The CDR3 DNA reads as TGTGCCAGCAGCGTATCTTCAGGGGGTTCTAGCACAGATACGCAGTATTTT. Translation gives CASSVSSGGSSTDTQYF.

The chain links TRBV5-1 to TRBJ2-1; possibly TRBD1 or TRBD2 for D (5 bases each). The CDR3 has 13 residues. Germline V gene sequence: CDR1 SGHRS, CDR2 YFSETQ. V lost 3 bases to trimming and J lost 9 bases, with 13 bases between them. The CDR3 nucleotides read TGCGCCAGCAGCTGGGGTTTTGGGGGTGAGCAGTTCTTC. It translates to CASSWGFGGEQFF. The entire variable domain, with the rest obtained from reference TRBV5-1 and TRBJ2-1, is as follows: KAGVTQTPRYLIKTRGQQVTLSCSPISGHRSVSWYQQTPGQGLQFLFEYFSETQRNKGNFPGRFSGRQFSNSRSEMNVSTLELGDSALYLCASSWGFGGEQFFGPGTRLTVL.